This record concerns one T cell receptor (beta chain) sequence. The antigen is unknown. Assay used: immunoSEQ multiplex PCR; TCRdb lists only in-frame clones, some missing. The table shows about 24,000 clones, with less than 90% occurring only once. V shed 6 bases and J shed 5 bases, with 5 bases lying between them. The CDR3 loop spans 11 amino acids. CDR1 and CDR2 (germline): SEHNR, FQNEAQ (reference sequence). This entry is derived from a study of T cells in localized non-small cell lung cancer. Study-wide results and caveats: Uninvolved adjacent lung had the highest recorded T cell clonality, with tumor below it.

The TCR originated in an older male donor with stage I squamous cell lung carcinoma. The rearrangement uses TRBV7-9 and TRBJ1-5; no firm D call. Sequencing used peripheral blood, obtained before any cancer treatment. The CDR3 spells CASRIYQPQHF. In DNA form, the CDR3 reads TGTGCCAGCAGGATATATCAGCCCCAGCATTTT.